This T cell receptor (beta chain) was sequenced during a study of blood T cell repertoires in COVID-19. Turning to the study itself: The origin of the acute and convalescent COVID-19 samples was the United States, Italy and Spain. PBMCs, B-cell-depleted T cells, or T cells were the source of the cDNA or gDNA that made up the material.

As originally analysed: Cell counts per sample came from amplifying reference gene primers. Assay used: immunoSEQ multiplex PCR; TCRdb lists only in-frame clones, some missing. V and J calls and clone size are those listed in that table; D and trimming were worked out from the DNA. The sample includes fewer than 180,000 clones, more than 75% seen only once; the top ten take over 2%. This CDR3 contains 13 residues. J was trimmed by 8 bases and V by 6 bases; bases with no gene match: 4. Germline CDR1 and CDR2: MNHEY and SVGAGI. The source is a man in his sixties or seventies with acute or convalescent COVID-19. Specimen: peripheral blood. The rearrangement links TRBV6-5 to TRBJ2-1; TRBD1 agrees at 10 bases. The CDR3 sequence is CASRRQGADEQFF. The CDR3 nucleotides are TGTGCCAGCAGAAGACAGGGGGCGGATGAGCAGTTCTTC.